These 27 T cell receptor beta chains originate from one sample sequenced in a study of shared clonotypes between healthy human individuals. Assay used: immunoSEQ multiplex PCR; TCRdb lists only in-frame clones, some missing. Here the sample spans 2,500,000 or so clones, 93% being singletons. The sample taken for sequencing was naive CD4+ T cells from PBMCs. Subset of the sample: CD45RA+ positively selected. The source of these receptors is a man aged 18-30 years in good health. Some clones in this sample may be carry-over from other donors' samples.

V and J are TRBV5-1 and TRBJ2-2; the D is unclear. V was pared by 2 bases and J by 3 bases, with 8 bases between. There are 14 residues in the CDR3. Germline values: CDR1 SGHRS, CDR2 YFSETQ. CDR3 protein: CASSFGADTGELFF. The CDR3 DNA sequence: TGCGCCAGCAGCTTCGGCGCCGACACCGGGGAGCTGTTTTTT.

V usage is TRBV5-4 and J usage is TRBJ1-4, with TRBD1 identical over 7 bases. Germline assignment: CDR1 SGHNT and CDR2 YYREEE (reference sequence). The CDR3 consists of 11 residues. V shed 7 bases and J 12 bases; nucleotides not matched to a gene: 6. The DNA of the CDR3 is TGTGCCAGCGCGGCGAGGGGGCAACTGTTTTTT. It encodes CASAARGQLFF.

The chain couples TRBV28 to TRBJ1-1; 7 bases agree with TRBD1. V was clipped by 6 bases and J by 6 bases; unmatched bases: 10. Germline V gene data show CDR1 as MDHEN and CDR2 as SYDVKM. The CDR3 spans 14 residues. The CDR3 bases are TGTGCCAGCAGAAGACCGGGACAGCTTCCTGAAGCTTTCTTT. It encodes CASRRPGQLPEAFF.

The chain has TRBV12-5 and TRBJ2-1, with D unclear. V was clipped by 1 base and J by 4 bases, with 8 bases between them. CDR1 is LGHNT and CDR2 is FRNRAP in the germline V gene. The CDR3 is 14 amino acids. CDR3 in DNA: TGTGCTAGTGGTTTGGGTTTGGGGTACAATGAGCAGTTCTTC. Its translation: CASGLGLGYNEQFF.

The chain uses TRBV14 and TRBJ1-3; D not resolved. Trimming shortened V by 4 bases and J by 1 base, and 8 bases separated the two germline ends. This CDR3 has 14 amino acids. Germline values: CDR1 SGHDN, CDR2 FVKESK. CDR3 nucleotide sequence: TGTGCCAGCAGCCCGCGGATATCTGGAAACACCATATATTTT. This gives the protein CASSPRISGNTIYF.

V usage is TRBV21-1 and J usage is TRBJ1-5. TRBV21-1 has pseudogene status. This CDR3 has 16 amino acids. This CDR3 is CASSKRNPYSNQPQHF. DNA of the CDR3: TGTGCCAGCAGCAAGCGCAACCCCTATAGCAATCAGCCCCAGCATTTT.

The chain links TRBV28 to TRBJ2-3; D gene unclear. Deletions cut 4 bases from V and 7 bases from J, with 12 bases between. Germline V CDR1 and CDR2: MDHEN, SYDVKM. The CDR3 consists of 13 residues. CDR3 in amino acids: CASSYPRGHTQYF. CDR3 in DNA: TGTGCCAGCAGTTATCCCCGCGGCCATACGCAGTATTTT.

The chain carries TRBV6-5 and TRBJ2-7; D unclear. Deletions cut 2 bases from V and 1 base from J, with 6 bases between. The CDR3 sequence is 13 residues long. Per the germline V gene, CDR1 is MNHEY and CDR2 is SVGAGI. CDR3 bases: TGTGCCAGCAGTTACAGGCCATCCTACGAGCAGTACTTC. This translates into CASSYRPSYEQYF.

V is TRBV5-6 and J is TRBJ1-2; 10 positions agree with TRBD1. Germline loops: CDR1 SGHDT, CDR2 YYEEEE. The CDR3 spans 14 residues. V shed 0 bases, J shed 5 bases, and the junction held 1 base outside the gene matches. CDR3 DNA sequence: TGTGCCAGCAGCTTGGTGGACAGGGGGTATGGCTACACCTTC. It encodes CASSLVDRGYGYTF.

The J gene is TRBJ2-7, the V gene TRBV18, with 9 bases lining up with TRBD1. The J segment lost 3 bases and the V segment lost 6 bases, leaving 3 bases of the junction unmatched. CDR1 and CDR2 (germline): KGHSH, LQKENI. The CDR3 runs 13 residues. In nucleotides, the CDR3 is TGTGCCAGCTCCGCGGGACAGGGCTACGAGCAGTACTTC. Protein product: CASSAGQGYEQYF.

CDR3: CASSLGGGLGSGELFF. CDR3 in DNA: TGTGCCAGCAGCTTGGGGGGGGGCCTGGGGTCCGGGGAGCTGTTTTTT. The chain recombines TRBV5-4 with TRBJ2-2, with a weak D call TRBD2 (7 bases). CDR1 and CDR2 from the germline V gene are SGHNT and YYREEE (reference sequence). V lost 0 bases to trimming and J lost 6 bases, with 15 bases between them. There are 16 residues in the CDR3.

The CDR3 DNA reads TGTGCCAGCAGCTTAGAGACTGAGCAGTTCTTC. Protein sequence: CASSLETEQFF. The V call is TRBV7-8, the J call TRBJ2-1; D not resolved. Between the trimmed V and J ends, which lost 1 base and 9 bases, there was a span of 4 bases. Germline-derived CDR1 and CDR2 are SGHVS and FQNEAQ. The CDR3 consists of 11 residues.

This clone came up a few times. The chain uses TRBV19 and TRBJ1-1, with TRBD1 as a possible D gene (5 bases). In germline, CDR1 is LNHDA, CDR2 SQIVND (reference sequence). The V end was cut by 7 bases, the J end by 5 bases, with 17 bases between. The CDR3 runs to 14 residues. The CDR3 sequence is CASKEPGTGTEAFF. The CDR3 DNA follows: TGTGCCAGTAAGGAACCTGGGACGGGTACTGAAGCTTTCTTT.

This sequence joins TRBV28 and TRBJ1-3; unclear D gene. V was shortened by 2 bases and J by 3 bases, with 11 bases between the two germline ends. This CDR3 is 15 amino acids long. CDR1 and CDR2 from the germline V gene are MDHEN and SYDVKM. The CDR3 nucleotides are TGTGCCAGCAGTTTAGGACCGGCGGATGGAAACACCATATATTTT. Its protein is CASSLGPADGNTIYF.

The rearrangement uses TRBV6-1 and TRBJ1-1; D perhaps matches TRBD1 (5 bases). V lost 2 bases and J 8 bases, leaving 12 bases between the germline ends. The CDR3 extends over 13 amino acids. Germline assignment: CDR1 MNHNS and CDR2 SASEGT. Written as DNA, the CDR3 is TGTGCCAGCAGTGAAAAGGCCGGGGGAGAAGCTTTCTTT. This encodes CASSEKAGGEAFF.

This clone was seen just once. J is TRBJ2-1 and V is TRBV11-1; a possible D gene is TRBD1 (6 bases). V gave up 6 bases and J gave up 10 bases, with 19 bases separating them. CDR3 length equals 14 residues. Germline V gene lookup returns CDR1 SGHAT and CDR2 FQDESV (reference sequence). The CDR3 protein is CASSRGSPTGEQFF. The CDR3 region has the DNA TGTGCCAGCAGTAGGGGGTCTCCGACGGGGGAGCAGTTCTTC.

V usage is TRBV5-1 and J usage is TRBJ2-1; 8 bases fit TRBD2. Germline V gene sequence: CDR1 SGHRS, CDR2 YFSETQ. The ends lost 4 bases at V and 2 bases at J; junction bases unmatched: 8. The CDR3 has 16 residues. The CDR3: CASSESAGVTYNEQFF. The CDR3 DNA sequence: TGCGCCAGCAGCGAATCAGCGGGAGTCACCTACAATGAGCAGTTCTTC.

This clone was recorded only once. CDR3 region: CASSSPGGYQETQYF. The CDR3 DNA sequence: TGCGCCAGCAGCTCGCCCGGCGGGTACCAAGAGACCCAGTACTTC. The chain carries TRBV5-1 and TRBJ2-5, with D possibly matching TRBD2 (5 bases). This CDR3 has 15 residues. V shed 3 bases and J shed 0 bases, with 12 bases lying between them. Germline V gene data show CDR1 as SGHRS and CDR2 as YFSETQ.

This sequence joins TRBV19 and TRBJ2-1, with D uncertain. V gave up 3 bases and J gave up 6 bases, with 18 bases separating them. Looked up from germline, CDR1 is LNHDA and CDR2 is SQIVND (reference sequence). CDR3 length: 16 amino acids. The DNA of the CDR3 is TGTGCCAGTAGTATTTTAGGCTCGATTTTGACCAATGAGCAGTTCTTC. Residues: CASSILGSILTNEQFF.

The chain combines TRBV6-4 with TRBJ2-7; a weak D match, TRBD2 (6 bases). Trimming removed 4 bases at V and 3 bases at J, with 16 bases between. CDR1 is MRHNA and CDR2 is SNTAGT in the germline V gene. This CDR3 has 15 residues. CDR3 protein: CASSVAGTGDYEQYF. CDR3 bases: TGTGCCAGCAGTGTGGCCGGGACTGGTGACTACGAGCAGTACTTC.

A single count supports this clone. V usage is TRBV5-1 and J usage is TRBJ2-1; D remains ambiguous. The V gene lost 6 bases and the J gene lost 0 bases, with 10 bases spanning the gap. This CDR3 spans 14 amino acids. Germline-derived CDR1 and CDR2 are SGHRS and YFSETQ. The CDR3 is CASTLTGSYNEQFF. CDR3 DNA: TGCGCCAGCACCCTTACCGGCTCCTACAATGAGCAGTTCTTC.

This sequence joins TRBV19 and TRBJ2-1; D perhaps matches TRBD1 (5 bases). The germline gives CDR1 LNHDA, CDR2 SQIVND (reference sequence). CDR3 length: 14 residues. V was trimmed by 6 bases and J by 0 bases, leaving 9 bases between them. CDR3 bases: TGTGCCAGTAGCCAGGGTGGCTCCTACAATGAGCAGTTCTTC. Its protein is CASSQGGSYNEQFF.

The V and J genes are TRBV5-8 and TRBJ2-5; the match to TRBD1 covers 8 bases. The CDR3 runs to 14 residues. In germline, CDR1 is SGHTS, CDR2 YDEGEE. V lost 5 bases to trimming and J lost 5 bases; unmatched junction nucleotides: 8. This chain's CDR3 is CASSTRGQVETQYF. Here the CDR3 DNA reads TGTGCCAGCAGTACCAGGGGGCAGGTTGAGACCCAGTACTTC.

The chain recombines TRBV15 with TRBJ2-1, with a possible D match to TRBD2 (5 bases). Trimming shortened V by 5 bases and J by 4 bases, and 12 bases separated the two germline ends. The germline gives CDR1 LNHNV, CDR2 YYDKDF (reference sequence). The CDR3 loop spans 14 amino acids. CDR3 region: CATSGLAEYNEQFF. The CDR3 coding sequence is TGTGCCACCAGCGGGCTAGCTGAGTACAATGAGCAGTTCTTC. Drawing the rest from reference TRBV15 and TRBJ2-1, the complete variable domain is DAMVIQNPRYQVTQFGKPVTLSCSQTLNHNVMYWYQQKSSQAPKLLFHYYDKDFNNEADTPDNFQSRRPNTSFCFLDIRSPGLGDTAMYLCATSGLAEYNEQFFGPGTRLTVL.

The V and J genes are TRBV5-4 and TRBJ2-1; 16 nucleotides agree with TRBD2. This CDR3 region has 15 residues. Germline CDR1 is SGHNT and CDR2 is YYREEE (reference sequence). V trimming: 4 bases; J trimming: 6 bases; junction bases outside the gene matches: 1. DNA for the CDR3: TGTGCCAGCAGCGGGACTAGCGGGAGGGGCAATGAGCAGTTCTTC. Its protein is CASSGTSGRGNEQFF.

V usage is TRBV5-5 and J usage is TRBJ2-3; D gene ambiguous. CDR3 length: 14 residues. The ends were cut back, 3 bases at V and 5 bases at J, with 13 bases in the middle. CDR1 is SGHKS and CDR2 is YYEKEE in the germline V gene (reference sequence). Here the CDR3 DNA reads TGTGCCAGCAGCTCCTACTATCCGGGAGATACGCAGTATTTT. Translated: CASSSYYPGDTQYF. The variable domain in full, completed from reference TRBV5-5 and TRBJ2-3, reads DAGVTQSPTHLIKTRGQQVTLRCSPISGHKSVSWYQQVLGQGPQFIFQYYEKEERGRGNFPDRFSARQFPNYSSELNVNALLLGDSALYLCASSSYYPGDTQYFGPGTRLTVL.

V is TRBV5-4 and J is TRBJ1-2; D is unclear. The CDR3 loop spans 15 amino acids. CDR1 is SGHNT and CDR2 is YYREEE in the germline V gene (reference sequence). Deletions cut 0 bases from V and 4 bases from J, with 13 bases between. CDR3 DNA sequence: TGTGCCAGCAGCTTGGGAAGTATCGAATTCTATGGCTACACCTTC. Amino acids: CASSLGSIEFYGYTF.